These T cell receptor beta chains were read from a single sample in a study of T cells in localized non-small cell lung cancer. Using immunoSEQ multiplex PCR, the repertoire was profiled, and TCRdb retains in-frame clones only, with some absent. Of about 950 clones in the sample, roughly 20% are singletons; the top ten hold around 20%. Sequencing used normal lung tissue next to the tumor, obtained before any cancer treatment. The receptors were sampled from an older male donor with stage I lung adenocarcinoma. CDR3s include the opening cysteine and the closing phenylalanine or tryptophan. Each record gives: J gene, V gene, CDR3 protein.

J: TRBJ1-1; V: TRBV10-2; CDR3: CATLSGGTEAFF
J: TRBJ1-5; V: TRBV6-7; CDR3: CASSYSNPGSNQPQHF
J: TRBJ2-1; V: TRBV19; CDR3: CASSIGILEHNEQFF
J: TRBJ1-4; V: TRBV28; CDR3: CASSSLRGLEKLFF
J: TRBJ1-2; V: TRBV6-1; CDR3: CASSEGGTGRASNYGYTF
J: TRBJ2-3; V: TRBV4-1; CDR3: CASSQADGRTDTQYF
J: TRBJ1-4; V: TRBV6-8; CDR3: CASSLTRTGGRGNEKLFF
J: TRBJ1-1; V: TRBV25-1; CDR3: CASRDRNTEAFF
J: TRBJ1-2; V: TRBV18; CDR3: CASSPPGRPQNYGYTF
J: TRBJ2-3; V: TRBV19; CDR3: CASSIWGGLSDTQYF
J: TRBJ2-2; V: TRBV9; CDR3: CASSVAQGSNTGELFF
J: TRBJ2-3; V: TRBV6-4; CDR3: CASSALAGASYTQYF
J: TRBJ2-7; V: TRBV6-8; CDR3: CASSSGGLDYEQYF
J: TRBJ2-5; V: TRBV11-3; CDR3: CASSRTNRGRETQYF
J: TRBJ1-1; V: TRBV30; CDR3: CAWSVTDKNTEAFF
J: TRBJ1-6; V: TRBV29-1; CDR3: CSVGEGAGSPLHF
J: TRBJ2-1; V: TRBV28; CDR3: CASSPLGLAGGKQFF
J: TRBJ2-1; V: TRBV23-1; CDR3: CASSLASLNEQFF
J: TRBJ2-2; V: TRBV10-2; CDR3: CASSELRGGTGELFF
J: TRBJ2-1; V: TRBV5-1; CDR3: CASSLGQKGDEQFF
J: TRBJ1-2; V: TRBV29-1; CDR3: CSVHLLRGQEAYGYTF
J: TRBJ2-3; V: TRBV30; CDR3: CAWTSGVSTDTQYF
J: TRBJ1-3; V: TRBV29-1; CDR3: CSVGTANSGNTIYF
J: TRBJ2-3; V: TRBV19; CDR3: CASSIVAGGTDTQYF
J: TRBJ2-1; V: TRBV19; CDR3: CAAGQGTGNEQFF
J: TRBJ2-1; V: TRBV30; CDR3: CAWSMGRDEQFF
J: TRBJ2-7; V: TRBV6-8; CDR3: CASSYSLSSGSSYEQYF
J: TRBJ2-6; V: TRBV11-3; CDR3: CASSLGAGANVLTF
J: TRBJ1-1; V: TRBV6-8; CDR3: CAISVGRQGEAFF
J: TRBJ1-2; V: TRBV6-8; CDR3: CASTGNVIYGYTF
J: TRBJ1-1; V: TRBV6-7; CDR3: CASIFGGEAFF
J: TRBJ2-1; V: TRBV11-3; CDR3: CASSLEVRTLAGEHNEQFF
J: TRBJ2-1; V: TRBV29-1; CDR3: CSVGGASENNEQFF
J: TRBJ2-1; V: TRBV11-3; CDR3: CASSPQPGQPNNEQFF
J: TRBJ2-1; V: TRBV28; CDR3: CASSPGGQTNYNEQFF
J: TRBJ1-1; V: TRBV6-8; CDR3: CASSPGWSQNTEAFF
J: TRBJ2-7; V: TRBV9; CDR3: CASPQVRTGGLDF
J: TRBJ2-6; V: TRBV6-8; CDR3: CASGIPPGRSGANVLTF
J: TRBJ2-1; V: TRBV11-3; CDR3: CASSPTLLRGDEQFF
J: TRBJ1-5; V: TRBV6-8; CDR3: CASRDGLINQPQHF
J: TRBJ1-4; V: TRBV9; CDR3: CASRLDRLTNEKLFF
J: TRBJ1-1; V: TRBV12-1; CDR3: CASSFGTAACDTEAFF
J: TRBJ1-1; V: TRBV25-1; CDR3: CASSEWGSNTEAFF
J: TRBJ2-1; V: TRBV18; CDR3: CASSPPLAASGANEQFF
J: TRBJ2-5; V: TRBV11-3; CDR3: CASSRPGTGGETQYF
J: TRBJ2-1; V: TRBV19; CDR3: CASSRTGEGYNEQFF
J: TRBJ2-1; V: TRBV30; CDR3: CAWTRSSYNEQFF
J: TRBJ2-7; V: TRBV19; CDR3: CASSKRGRDVYEQYF
J: TRBJ2-2; V: TRBV11-3; CDR3: CASSLYLSRANTGELFF
J: TRBJ1-4; V: TRBV29-1; CDR3: CSVEHGQGSINEKLFF
J: TRBJ2-1; V: TRBV11-3; CDR3: CASSLSVSSYNEQFF
J: TRBJ2-6; V: TRBV1; CDR3: CASSHRADSGANVLTF
J: TRBJ1-1; V: TRBV11-3; CDR3: CASSLSGNENTEAFF
J: TRBJ1-3; V: TRBV25-1; CDR3: CASSEFGGNTIYF
J: TRBJ1-1; V: TRBV19; CDR3: CASSIGPNTEAFF
J: TRBJ1-1; V: TRBV25-1; CDR3: CASSDQIHTEAFF
J: TRBJ2-2; V: TRBV11-3; CDR3: CASSLLNRGQGGELFF